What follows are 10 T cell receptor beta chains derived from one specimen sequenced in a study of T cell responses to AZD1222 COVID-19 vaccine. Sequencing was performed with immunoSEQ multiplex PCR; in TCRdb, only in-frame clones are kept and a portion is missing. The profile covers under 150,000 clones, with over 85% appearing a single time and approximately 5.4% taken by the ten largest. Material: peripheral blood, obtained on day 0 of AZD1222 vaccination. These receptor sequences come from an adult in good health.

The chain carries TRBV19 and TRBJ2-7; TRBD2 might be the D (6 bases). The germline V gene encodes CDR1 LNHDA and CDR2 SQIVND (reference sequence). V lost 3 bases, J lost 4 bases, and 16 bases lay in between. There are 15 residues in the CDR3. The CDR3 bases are TGTGCCAGTAGTATGACTCGCGGGGATGGATACGAGCAGTACTTC. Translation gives CASSMTRGDGYEQYF. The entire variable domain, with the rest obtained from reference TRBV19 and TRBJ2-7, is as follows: DGGITQSPKYLFRKEGQNVTLSCEQNLNHDAMYWYRQDPGQGLRLIYYSQIVNDFQKGDIAEGYSVSREKKESFPLTVTSAQKNPTAFYLCASSMTRGDGYEQYFGPGTRLTVT.

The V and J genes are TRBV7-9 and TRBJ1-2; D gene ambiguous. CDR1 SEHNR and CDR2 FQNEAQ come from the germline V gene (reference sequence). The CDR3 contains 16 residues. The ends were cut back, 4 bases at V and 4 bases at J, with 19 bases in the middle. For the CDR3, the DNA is TGTGCCAGCAGCTCAGCGGGGTCTCCTGCTTCCTATGGCTACACCTTC. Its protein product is CASSSAGSPASYGYTF.

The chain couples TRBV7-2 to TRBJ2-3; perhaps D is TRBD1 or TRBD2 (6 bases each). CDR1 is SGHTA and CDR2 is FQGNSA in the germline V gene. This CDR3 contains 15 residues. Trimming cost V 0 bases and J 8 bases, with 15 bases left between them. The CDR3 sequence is CASSLAGGLSITQYF. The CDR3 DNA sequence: TGTGCCAGCAGCTTAGCGGGGGGCCTGAGTATTACGCAGTATTTT. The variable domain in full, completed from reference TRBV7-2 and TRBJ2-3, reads GAGVSQSPSNKVTEKGKDVELRCDPISGHTALYWYRQSLGQGLEFLIYFQGNSAPDKSGLPSDRFSAERTGGSVSTLTIQRTQQEDSAVYLCASSLAGGLSITQYFGPGTRLTVL.

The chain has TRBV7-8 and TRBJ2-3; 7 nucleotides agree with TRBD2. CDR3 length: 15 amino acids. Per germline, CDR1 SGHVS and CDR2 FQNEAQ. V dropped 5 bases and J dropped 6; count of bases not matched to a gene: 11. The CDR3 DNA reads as TGTGCCAGCAGCGCAGTGGGCGGGAGACCCGATACGCAGTATTTT. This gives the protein CASSAVGGRPDTQYF.

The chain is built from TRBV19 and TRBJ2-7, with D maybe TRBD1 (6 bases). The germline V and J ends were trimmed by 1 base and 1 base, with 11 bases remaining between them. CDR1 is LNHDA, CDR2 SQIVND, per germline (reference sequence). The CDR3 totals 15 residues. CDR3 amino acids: CASSIAGTPSYEQYF. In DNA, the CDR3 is TGTGCCAGTAGTATAGCCGGGACACCTTCCTACGAGCAGTACTTC.

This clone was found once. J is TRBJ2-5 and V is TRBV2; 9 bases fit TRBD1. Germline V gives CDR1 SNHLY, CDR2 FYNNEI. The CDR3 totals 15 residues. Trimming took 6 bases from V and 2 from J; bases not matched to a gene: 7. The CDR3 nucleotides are TGTGCCAGCAGAGGAGGACAGGGGAAGCAAGAGACCCAGTACTTC. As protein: CASRGGQGKQETQYF.

CDR3 protein: CASSRDTAPNEQFF. The CDR3 DNA is TGTGCCAGCAGCCGGGACACCGCACCCAATGAGCAGTTCTTC. V and J are TRBV7-9 and TRBJ2-1; D is perhaps TRBD1 (6 bases). The CDR3 covers 14 residues. Trimming shortened V by 5 bases and J by 6 bases, and 14 bases separated the two germline ends. In germline, CDR1 is SEHNR, CDR2 FQNEAQ (reference sequence). Filled out from reference TRBV7-9 and TRBJ2-1, the complete variable domain reads DTGVSQNPRHKITKRGQNVTFRCDPISEHNRLYWYRQTLGQGPEFLTYFQNEAQLEKSRLLSDRFSAERPKGSFSTLEIQRTEQGDSAMYLCASSRDTAPNEQFFGPGTRLTVL.

Here the CDR3 reads CASSLVAVTDTQYF. The CDR3 DNA follows: TGCGCCAGCAGCTTGGTAGCGGTCACAGATACGCAGTATTTT. The V gene is TRBV5-1, the J gene TRBJ2-3; D is possibly TRBD2 (6 bases). The CDR3 covers 14 residues. CDR1 and CDR2 from the germline V gene are SGHRS and YFSETQ. V gave up 0 bases and J gave up 2 bases, with 7 bases separating them.

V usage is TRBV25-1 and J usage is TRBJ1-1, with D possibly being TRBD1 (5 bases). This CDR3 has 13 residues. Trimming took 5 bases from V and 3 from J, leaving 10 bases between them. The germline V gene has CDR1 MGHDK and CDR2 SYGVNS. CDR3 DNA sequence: TGTGCCAGCAGTATGAGGGGAGACACTGAAGCTTTCTTT. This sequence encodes CASSMRGDTEAFF. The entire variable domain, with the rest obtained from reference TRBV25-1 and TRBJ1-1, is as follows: EADIYQTPRYLVIGTGKKITLECSQTMGHDKMYWYQQDPGMELHLIHYSYGVNSTEKGDLSSESTVSRIRTEHFPLTLESARPSHTSQYLCASSMRGDTEAFFGQGTRLTVV.

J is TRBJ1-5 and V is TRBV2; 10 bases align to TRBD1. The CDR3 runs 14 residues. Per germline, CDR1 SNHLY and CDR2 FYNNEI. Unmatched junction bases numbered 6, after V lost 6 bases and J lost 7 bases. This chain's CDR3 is CASRRQGASQPQHF. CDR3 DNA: TGTGCCAGCAGGAGACAGGGGGCGAGCCAGCCCCAGCATTTT.